This TCR beta chain derives from a study of radiotherapy plus CTLA-4 blockade in lung cancer. Overall study results and limits: An expansion of tumor-derived TCR clones occurred in blood after radiotherapy plus ipilimumab.

Concerning this clone itself: Its matching antigen is unknown.

The method was immunoSEQ multiplex PCR; TCRdb's version includes in-frame clones alone and lacks a portion of them. The sample shows 12,000 or so clones, about 81% of them seen only once. In germline, CDR1 is SGHRS, CDR2 YFSETQ. V lost 4 bases, J lost 5 bases, and 5 bases stayed unmatched. The CDR3 consists of 14 residues. Specimen: peripheral blood, collected from a patient treated with radiotherapy plus ipilimumab. The rearrangement joins TRBV5-1 to TRBJ2-3; TRBD1 aligns across 9 bases. This clonotype was sampled from a human donor with non-small cell lung cancer that progressed on radiotherapy plus ipilimumab. The CDR3 nucleotides are TGCGCCAGCAGCCGGGACAGGGCAGAAGATACGCAGTATTTT. Residues: CASSRDRAEDTQYF.